The rows below give T cell receptor beta chains drawn from one sample of a study of beta chain features in type 1 diabetes. Sequenced by immunoSEQ multiplex PCR; TCRdb stores in-frame clones only, minus some. The repertoire has 140,000 to 150,000 clones, under 11% of them found once; the top ten carry less than 1.5%. The specimen was naive CD4+ T cells from blood. These receptors were obtained from a man aged 18 to 29 in good health. CDR3s include the opening cysteine and the closing phenylalanine or tryptophan. A D gene is named only where the DNA matches it firmly. Some rows have no size entry. The others give once, few or many, or a class for an expanded clone.

V,D,size,J,CDR3,DNA
TRBV27,NA,NA,TRBJ1-1,CASSLGQNTEAFF,TGTGCCAGCAGTTTGGGGCAGAACACTGAAGCTTTCTTT
TRBV29-1,TRBD1,few,TRBJ1-1,CSVDRTGSTEAFF,TGCAGCGTTGATCGGACAGGGAGCACTGAAGCTTTCTTT
TRBV2,NA,NA,TRBJ2-2,CASSELAYTGELFF,TGTGCCAGCAGTGAGTTAGCGTACACCGGGGAGCTGTTTTTT
TRBV11-1,NA,many,TRBJ1-5,CASSPGAQHF,TGTGCCAGCAGTCCCGGGGCCCAGCATTTT
TRBV5-1,NA,NA,TRBJ2-2,CASSVGQNTGELFF,TGCGCCAGCAGCGTGGGGCAGAACACCGGGGAGCTGTTTTTT
TRBV6-5,NA,few,TRBJ1-5,CASSPGGARNQPQHF,TGTGCCAGCAGTCCCGGAGGGGCAAGGAATCAGCCCCAGCATTTT
TRBV4-1,NA,few,TRBJ2-5,CASSQPGTRETQYF,TGCGCCAGCAGCCAACCCGGGACACGAGAGACCCAGTACTTC
TRBV29-1,TRBD1,many,TRBJ2-3,CSGSSGQGTDTQYF,TGCAGCGGCTCCTCGGGACAGGGCACAGATACGCAGTATTTT
TRBV19,NA,few,TRBJ2-7,CASSIVVQNYEQYF,TGTGCCAGTAGTATAGTGGTACAGAACTACGAGCAGTACTTC
TRBV11-2,TRBD2,NA,TRBJ2-3,CASSLGRADTQYF,TGTGCCAGCAGCTTGGGGAGGGCAGATACGCAGTATTTT
TRBV11-2,NA,NA,TRBJ2-7,CASRIGGGYEQYF,TGTGCCAGCCGCATAGGGGGGGGCTACGAGCAGTACTTC
TRBV11-1,NA,few,TRBJ1-3,CASSSPAGNTIYF,TGTGCCAGCAGCTCTCCAGCGGGAAACACCATATATTTT
TRBV9,NA,NA,TRBJ2-1,CASSALGGYSYNEQFF,TGTGCCAGCAGCGCCCTCGGGGGTTACTCCTACAATGAGCAGTTCTTC
TRBV4-3,TRBD1,few,TRBJ1-2,CASSQGAGGRNYGYTF,TGCGCCAGCAGCCAAGGGGCAGGGGGCCGAAACTATGGCTACACCTTC
TRBV7-3,NA,few,TRBJ2-5,CASSLRATEETQYF,TGTGCCAGCAGCTTAAGGGCCACAGAAGAGACCCAGTACTTC
TRBV21-1,NA,few,TRBJ1-4,CASSLPGQPSTNEKLFF,TGTGCCAGCAGCTTACCGGGACAGCCTTCAACTAATGAAAAACTGTTTTTT
TRBV19,TRBD1,few,TRBJ1-2,CASSLNRGQNYGYTF,TGTGCCAGTAGTTTAAATAGGGGACAGAACTATGGCTACACCTTC
TRBV30,TRBD1,NA,TRBJ1-4,CAWSGRDRGEKLFF,TGTGCCTGGAGTGGTCGGGACAGGGGTGAAAAACTGTTTTTT
TRBV7-7,NA,few,TRBJ2-5,CASSSRQASQETQYF,TGTGCCAGCAGCTCTAGACAGGCCAGCCAAGAGACCCAGTACTTC
TRBV6-5,TRBD2,NA,TRBJ2-3,CASTELAGGSDTQYF,TGTGCCAGCACCGAACTAGCGGGGGGATCAGATACGCAGTATTTT